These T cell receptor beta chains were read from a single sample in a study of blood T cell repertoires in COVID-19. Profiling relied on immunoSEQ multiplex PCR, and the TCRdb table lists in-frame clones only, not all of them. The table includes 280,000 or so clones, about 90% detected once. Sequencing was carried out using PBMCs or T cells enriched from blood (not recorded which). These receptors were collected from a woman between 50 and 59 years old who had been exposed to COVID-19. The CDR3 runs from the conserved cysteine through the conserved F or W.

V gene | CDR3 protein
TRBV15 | CATSTGREISEQYF
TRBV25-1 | CASSLGGMNSPLHF
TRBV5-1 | CASSRGTPPTSYGYTF
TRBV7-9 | CASSPRQFEKLFF
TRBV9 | CASSVSGSYNEQFF
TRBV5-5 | CASSPAATENEKLFF
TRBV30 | CAWGTGPTMNTEAFF
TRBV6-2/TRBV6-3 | CASSYSSAGQGTQHF
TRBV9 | CASSAVQHTEAFF
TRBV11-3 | CASSLNDGGADTQYF
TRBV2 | CASSESGQGNYGYTF
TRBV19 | CASSISDRKPLAQHF